Following are 11 T cell receptor beta chains from one sample sequenced in a study of T cell changes during pregnancy in multiple sclerosis. Generated by immunoSEQ multiplex PCR, the TCRdb table keeps only in-frame clones and is missing some. The table lists tens of thousands of clones, roughly 94% of them singletons. Material: peripheral blood, obtained in the third trimester of pregnancy. The receptors here all came from a female donor with multiple sclerosis, enrolled in a pregnancy study.

V is TRBV5-6 and J is TRBJ1-1; perhaps TRBD1 as D (6 bases). Germline-derived CDR1 and CDR2 are SGHDT and YYEEEE. The CDR3 runs to 16 residues. V was cut by 3 bases and J by 3 bases, with 18 bases left in between. The CDR3 nucleotides read TGTGCCAGCAGCTCGCTAGTTCGAACAGGGTACACTGAAGCTTTCTTT. Translating it yields CASSSLVRTGYTEAFF.

The chain links TRBV6-1 to TRBJ2-1; TRBD2 matches 10 bases. Germline trimming cut 2 bases from V and 7 bases from J; bases unmatched to any gene: 5. The CDR3 consists of 15 residues. Germline-derived CDR1 and CDR2 are MNHNS and SASEGT. This CDR3 is CASSELAGAGNEQFF. The DNA for the CDR3 is TGTGCCAGCAGTGAACTAGCGGGAGCTGGAAATGAGCAGTTCTTC.

The V and J genes are TRBV4-3 and TRBJ1-1, with 9 bases lining up with TRBD1. Germline-derived CDR1 and CDR2 are LGHNA and YSLEER. J lost 4 bases, V lost 3 bases, and 6 bases had no gene match. This CDR3 has 15 residues. CDR3 DNA sequence: TGCGCCAGCAGCCAGGGACAGGGTCGGACCACTGAAGCTTTCTTT. Its protein is CASSQGQGRTTEAFF.

The V and J genes are TRBV10-1 and TRBJ2-7, with 7 bases matching TRBD1. The CDR3 has 14 amino acids. V lost 3 bases to trimming and J lost 5 bases; unmatched junction nucleotides: 7. Germline CDR1 is WNHNN and CDR2 is SYGVQD (reference sequence). Here the CDR3 DNA reads TGCGCCAGCAGTGATGGGACAGTGGGGGACGAGCAGTACTTC. Amino acid sequence: CASSDGTVGDEQYF.

This clone was counted once. V and J are TRBV7-8 and TRBJ2-5; D may be TRBD2 (6 bases). In germline, CDR1 is SGHVS, CDR2 FQNEAQ. This CDR3 spans 16 amino acids. Trimming shortened V by 2 bases and J by 3 bases, and 16 bases separated the two germline ends. Here the CDR3 reads CASSLRAWRREETQYF. CDR3 in DNA: TGTGCCAGCAGCTTACGGGCGTGGCGGAGGGAAGAGACCCAGTACTTC.

The gene calls are TRBV19 and TRBJ1-1; 7 positions match TRBD1. With 4 bases clipped from V and 3 bases from J, the junction kept 5 bases outside the gene matches. This CDR3 contains 14 residues. Looked up from germline, CDR1 is LNHDA and CDR2 is SQIVND (reference sequence). CDR3 DNA sequence: TGTGCCAGTAGTACGGGGACAGACTACACTGAAGCTTTCTTT. Protein: CASSTGTDYTEAFF. Drawing the rest from reference TRBV19 and TRBJ1-1, the complete variable domain is DGGITQSPKYLFRKEGQNVTLSCEQNLNHDAMYWYRQDPGQGLRLIYYSQIVNDFQKGDIAEGYSVSREKKESFPLTVTSAQKNPTAFYLCASSTGTDYTEAFFGQGTRLTVV.

The sample holds one count of this clone. The chain links TRBV6-1 to TRBJ2-2, with D maybe TRBD1 (6 bases). The CDR3 has 14 amino acids. V was trimmed by 8 bases and J by 0 bases, leaving 10 bases between them. Looked up from germline, CDR1 is MNHNS and CDR2 is SASEGT. CDR3 residues: CASQTGSNTGELFF. The CDR3 DNA reads TGTGCCAGCCAAACAGGGTCGAACACCGGGGAGCTGTTTTTT.

The V gene is TRBV5-1, the J gene TRBJ1-1; no clear D. CDR3 size: 15 residues. The V and J ends lost 0 bases and 4 bases respectively, with 13 bases between them. Germline values: CDR1 SGHRS, CDR2 YFSETQ. CDR3: CASSLGGKAGTEAFF. As DNA, the CDR3 is TGCGCCAGCAGCTTGGGTGGGAAGGCGGGCACTGAAGCTTTCTTT.

The CDR3 nucleotides read TGTGCCAGCAGCGCGGACAGAAGCTCCTACAATGAGCAGTTCTTC. It codes for CASSADRSSYNEQFF. The chain is built from TRBV9 and TRBJ2-1; a possible D gene is TRBD1 (6 bases). The CDR3 loop spans 15 amino acids. V lost 3 bases, J lost 0 bases, and 10 bases lay in between. Germline lookup yields CDR1 SGDLS and CDR2 YYNGEE.

V gene TRBV7-9 combines with J gene TRBJ2-4; 9 bases are shared with TRBD1. The CDR3 has 18 residues. Germline CDR1 is SEHNR and CDR2 is FQNEAQ (reference sequence). The V segment lost 5 bases and the J segment 0 bases; nucleotides outside the gene matches: 11. In DNA form, the CDR3 reads TGTGCCAGCAGCACACCCGGGACAGGGCTCTTAGCCAAAAACATTCAGTACTTC. This sequence encodes CASSTPGTGLLAKNIQYF.

The rearrangement joins TRBV19 to TRBJ2-1; 7 bases agree with TRBD2. The J segment lost 4 bases and the V segment lost 7 bases, leaving 4 bases of the junction unmatched. Germline V lookup: CDR1 LNHDA, CDR2 SQIVND (reference sequence). This CDR3 spans 13 amino acids. The CDR3 DNA reads TGTGCCAGTACCTGGGAGGGATACAATGAGCAGTTCTTC. Amino acid sequence: CASTWEGYNEQFF.